Following are 23 T cell receptor beta chains from one sample sequenced in a study of T cell repertoires in cytomegalovirus infection. Using its own MiXCR run on the reads, TCRdb lists one record per CDR3 protein. This sample yields about 920,000 distinct CDR3 sequences, of which about a third are seen a single time; about 14% belongs to the top ten. No antigen has been identified for these receptors. The input for sequencing was cultured CD8+ T cells from PBMCs, taken from culture after CMV antigen stimulation. The source is a human donor in good health (CMV status not recorded). Some clones in this sample may be carry-over from other donors' samples.

This clonotype was seen only a few times. The rearrangement links TRBV27 to TRBJ1-1, with D tentatively TRBD1 (5 bases). CDR1 is MNHEY, CDR2 SMNVEV, per germline (reference sequence). V was cut by 5 bases and J by 4 bases, with 11 bases left in between. The CDR3 runs 13 residues. DNA of the CDR3: TGTGCCAGCAGTCTAAGAGGGGCCACTGAAGCTTTCTTT. The encoded protein is CASSLRGATEAFF.

This clonotype was picked up many times. The V and J genes are TRBV7-8 and TRBJ1-1; D might be TRBD1 (5 bases). Germline CDR1 reads SGHVS; CDR2 reads FQNEAQ. This CDR3 has 15 residues. Trimming took 5 bases from V and 1 from J, leaving 14 bases between them. CDR3 in DNA: TGTGCCAGCAGCGCAAACCGGGACGGGAACACTGAAGCTTTCTTT. Its translation is CASSANRDGNTEAFF.

This clonotype was observed at least ten times. V gene TRBV7-6 combines with J gene TRBJ2-7; a possible D gene is TRBD2 (5 bases). V dropped 3 bases and J dropped 3 bases, with 27 bases sitting between them. The CDR3 sequence is 19 residues long. Germline CDR1 and CDR2: SGHVS and FNYEAQ. The CDR3 bases are TGTGCCAGCAGCTTTTTCGGCAGGACGCGGGCCGCCCCTTACTACGAGCAGTACTTC. It translates to CASSFFGRTRAAPYYEQYF.

This CDR3 reads CASRPLGRETQYF. The CDR3, as DNA: TGTGCCAGCAGGCCATTAGGGAGGGAGACCCAGTACTTC. The rearrangement uses TRBV6-5 and TRBJ2-5; D might be TRBD2 (6 bases). Trimming took 6 bases from V and 5 from J, leaving 13 bases between them. Germline CDR1 is MNHEY and CDR2 is SVGAGI. The CDR3 covers 13 residues.

This clonotype was detected a few times. The genes are TRBV27 and TRBJ1-2; D is possibly TRBD1 (5 bases). The germline gives CDR1 MNHEY, CDR2 SMNVEV (reference sequence). Between the trimmed V and J ends, which lost 0 bases and 0 bases, there was a span of 17 bases. This CDR3 is built from 18 residues. CDR3 DNA: TGTGCCAGCAGTTTATCGCTCCGGGGCCTCCAAGCTAACTATGGCTACACCTTC. Encoded protein: CASSLSLRGLQANYGYTF.

The rearrangement joins TRBV19 to TRBJ1-5, with TRBD1 identical over 7 bases. Per the germline V gene, CDR1 is LNHDA and CDR2 is SQIVND (reference sequence). The CDR3 contains 14 residues. The junction had 6 bases not matched to a gene; V was cut back by 2 bases and J by 8 bases. The CDR3 sequence: CASSIRQGLEPQHF. The CDR3 DNA is TGTGCCAGTAGTATAAGACAGGGCCTTGAGCCCCAGCATTTT.

The chain carries TRBV6-5 and TRBJ2-5; D is possibly TRBD1 or TRBD2 (5 bases each). V lost 5 bases to trimming and J lost 2 bases, with 21 bases between them. CDR3 length equals 17 residues. Germline V gene data show CDR1 as MNHEY and CDR2 as SVGAGI. CDR3 in amino acids: CASSPYSGTTQQETQYF. CDR3 DNA sequence: TGTGCCAGCAGTCCTTACTCCGGGACCACACAACAAGAGACCCAGTACTTC.

The chain recombines TRBV28 with TRBJ2-3; perhaps TRBD2 as D (7 bases). This CDR3 has 15 residues. Germline V gives CDR1 MDHEN, CDR2 SYDVKM. Trimming stripped 3 bases from V and 4 bases from J, with 14 bases between. CDR3 nucleotide sequence: TGTGCCAGCAGTTTGAATAGGGGGGGGCCAGATACGCAGTATTTT. Translation gives CASSLNRGGPDTQYF.

This clonotype came up a few times. V and J are TRBV4-1 and TRBJ2-1; unclear D gene. V lost 0 bases and J lost 13, with 4 bases in between. Germline assignment: CDR1 MGHRA and CDR2 YSYEKL. The CDR3 extends over 10 amino acids. The CDR3 sequence: CASSQDRQFF. The DNA of the CDR3 is TGCGCCAGCAGCCAAGACAGACAGTTCTTC.

This clonotype was found a few times. The chain carries TRBV6-1 and TRBJ2-7, with unresolved D. The CDR3 has 13 amino acids. CDR1 and CDR2 from the germline V gene are MNHNS and SASEGT. Deletions cut 4 bases from V and 1 base from J, with 8 bases between. DNA for the CDR3: TGTGCCAGCAGTGCGACCCAATCCTACGAGCAGTACGTC. This sequence encodes CASSATQSYEQYV.

This clonotype was counted at least ten times. The gene calls are TRBV7-6 and TRBJ2-1; 9 bases fit TRBD2. From germline, CDR1 is SGHVS and CDR2 FNYEAQ. CDR3 length equals 16 residues. J gave up 4 bases and V 1 base, and 5 bases lay outside the gene matches. The chain's CDR3 is CASSLVASGAYNEQFF. DNA for the CDR3: TGTGCCAGCAGCTTAGTGGCTAGCGGGGCGTACAATGAGCAGTTCTTC.

CDR3 sequence: CASRTDNSGNTIYF. The CDR3, as DNA: TGTGCCAGCCGGACGGACAACTCTGGAAACACCATATATTTT. The gene calls are TRBV6-2 or TRBV6-3 and TRBJ1-3, with TRBD1 as a possible D gene (5 bases). Per germline, CDR1 MNHEY and CDR2 SVGEGT. The CDR3 sequence is 14 residues long. With 8 bases removed from V and 0 bases from J, the gap between germline ends came to 11 bases.

This clonotype came up a few times. The V call is TRBV6-8, the J call TRBJ1-2; TRBD1 agrees at 7 bases. V was pared by 6 bases and J by 3 bases, with 13 bases of the junction left unmatched. Germline V CDR1 and CDR2: MNHGY, SAAAGT. The length of the CDR3 is 16 residues. The CDR3: CASSLTGVERDYGYTF. The CDR3 DNA reads TGTGCCAGCAGCCTCACAGGGGTAGAGAGGGACTATGGCTACACCTTC.

This clonotype was seen a few times. This chain connects TRBV7-9 to TRBJ2-7, with TRBD1 identical over 9 bases. After removal of 4 bases from V and 2 bases from J, the junction contained 6 bases not matched to a gene. Germline V CDR1 and CDR2: SEHNR, FQNEAQ (reference sequence). The CDR3 covers 15 residues. The CDR3 spells CASSSRDRDAYEQYF. DNA of the CDR3: TGTGCCAGCAGCTCCCGGGACAGGGACGCCTACGAGCAGTACTTC.

This clonotype was detected only once. The chain recombines TRBV2 with TRBJ2-7; no clear D. V was clipped by 1 base and J by 4 bases, with 11 bases between them. The CDR3 is 14 amino acids. Germline-derived CDR1 and CDR2 are SNHLY and FYNNEI. CDR3 residues: CASSEGWERYEQYV. The CDR3 region has the DNA TGTGCCAGCAGTGAAGGGTGGGAACGGTACGAGCAGTACGTC.

This clonotype was detected only a few times. The gene calls are TRBV4-2 and TRBJ1-4, with 9 bases matching TRBD1. The V gene's germline CDR1 is LGHNA and CDR2 YNFKEQ. Germline trimming cut 0 bases from V and 7 bases from J; bases unmatched to any gene: 9. The CDR3 is 17 amino acids. The CDR3 reads CASSQENIGTGSEKLFF. Here the CDR3 DNA reads TGTGCCAGCAGCCAAGAAAACATCGGGACAGGGAGTGAAAAACTGTTTTTT.

This chain connects TRBV10-3 to TRBJ1-1, with a possible D match to TRBD1 (5 bases). Trimming stripped 0 bases from V and 5 bases from J, with 10 bases between. Germline values: CDR1 ENHRY, CDR2 SYGVKD. This CDR3 region has 14 residues. In DNA, the CDR3 is TGTGCCATCAGTGAGTCGCCGGGGCAGACTGAAGCTTTCTTT. Translation gives CAISESPGQTEAFF.

This chain uses TRBV5-4 with TRBJ2-3; 7 nucleotides agree with TRBD1. The CDR3 is made up of 16 amino acids. The germline V gene has CDR1 SGHNT and CDR2 YYREEE (reference sequence). Germline trimming cut 3 bases from V and 3 bases from J; bases unmatched to any gene: 10. Here the CDR3 DNA reads TGTGCCAGCAGCTCTCGGGAACAGGGGTCGACAGATACGCAGTATTTT. Translation: CASSSREQGSTDTQYF.

The chain couples TRBV24-1 to TRBJ2-2; D ambiguous. The V gene lost 9 bases and the J gene lost 0 bases, with 7 bases spanning the gap. The CDR3 consists of 13 residues. Germline values: CDR1 KGHDR, CDR2 SFDVKD. CDR3 in DNA: TGTGCCACCGCGCAGACGAACACCGGGGAGCTGTTTTTT. Its protein product is CATAQTNTGELFF.

The chain combines TRBV19 with TRBJ1-1; D is possibly TRBD1 (5 bases). Germline CDR1 reads LNHDA; CDR2 reads SQIVND (reference sequence). The CDR3 runs to 15 residues. V lost 3 bases and J lost 4, with 15 bases in between. The CDR3 reads CASSIVNGAGTEAFF. CDR3 DNA sequence: TGTGCCAGTAGTATCGTAAACGGGGCAGGCACTGAAGCTTTCTTT.

In its sample, this clonotype was seen a few times. CDR3 region: CASGLPRWGPSYEQYV. For the CDR3, the DNA is TGTGCTAGTGGTTTGCCACGGTGGGGGCCGTCCTACGAGCAGTACGTC. The genes are TRBV12-5 and TRBJ2-7; possibly TRBD1 for D (6 bases). In germline, CDR1 is LGHNT, CDR2 FRNRAP. This CDR3 is 16 amino acids long. Trimming shortened V by 2 bases and J by 1 base, and 15 bases separated the two germline ends.

This CDR3 reads CASSITGLAGGNEQFF. The CDR3 nucleotides read TGTGCCAGTAGTATAACTGGACTAGCGGGGGGGAATGAGCAGTTCTTC. The rearrangement links TRBV19 to TRBJ2-1, with 15 bases fitting TRBD2. The germline gives CDR1 LNHDA, CDR2 SQIVND (reference sequence). The CDR3 is 16 amino acids. The trim removed 2 bases at V and 7 bases at J, leaving 3 bases unmatched.

This chain connects TRBV12-3 or TRBV12-4 to TRBJ2-1; 8 bases are shared with TRBD1. The CDR3 has 14 residues. V lost 7 bases and J lost 4; bases outside the gene matches: 6. CDR3 in DNA: TGTGCCAGCAACGGGGGACAGGTTTACAATGAGCAGTTCTTC. Translating it yields CASNGGQVYNEQFF.